These 10 T cell receptor beta chains share one sample of origin, sequenced in a study of T cells in Graves' hyperthyroidism and ophthalmopathy. Authors of the study amplified TCR beta CDR3 regions from RNA transcripts. The HTBI primer set was used in a first-round RT-PCR of the TCR CDR3. From the multiplex PCR reads, TCRdb called clonotypes with MiXCR, one entry per CDR3 protein. The sample has around 600,000 distinct CDR3 sequences, approximately 14% seen once. What was sequenced was blood. All receptors come from a woman younger than 30 with Graves' ophthalmopathy.

Only a few counts were recorded for this clonotype. The rearrangement links TRBV10-3 to TRBJ2-7; D remains unclear. The V gene lost 4 bases and the J gene lost 3 bases, with 7 bases spanning the gap. The V gene's germline CDR1 is ENHRY and CDR2 SYGVKD. The CDR3 is 12 residues long. The CDR3 region has the DNA TGTGCCATCAGTGTTGGTGGCTACGAGCAGTACTTC. The encoded protein is CAISVGGYEQYF.

This clonotype turned up a few times. The chain employs TRBV7-2 and TRBJ2-1, with TRBD2 matching over 11 bases. The V and J ends lost 3 bases and 6 bases, in that order; junction bases with no gene match: 10. The CDR3 is made up of 17 amino acids. Germline CDR1 and CDR2: SGHTA and FQGNSA. Written as DNA, the CDR3 is TGTGCCAGCAGCTTCTCACTGGGACTAGCGGAAGCCAATGAGCAGTTCTTC. It yields the protein CASSFSLGLAEANEQFF.

This clonotype was picked up many times. The rearrangement joins TRBV7-9 to TRBJ2-4; D perhaps matches TRBD1 (6 bases). This CDR3 comprises 13 residues. In germline, CDR1 is SEHNR, CDR2 FQNEAQ (reference sequence). The V end lost 5 bases, the J end lost 8 bases, and 13 bases lay between the germline ends. Here the CDR3 DNA reads TGTGCCAGCAGCGCCACAGGGCCGGACATTCAGTACTTC. It is translated as CASSATGPDIQYF. The full variable domain, in which reference TRBV7-9 and TRBJ2-4 provide the parts outside the CDR3, is DTGVSQNPRHKITKRGQNVTFRCDPISEHNRLYWYRQTLGQGPEFLTYFQNEAQLEKSRLLSDRFSAERPKGSFSTLEIQRTEQGDSAMYLCASSATGPDIQYFGAGTRLSVL.

This clonotype was detected a few times. The chain joins TRBV12-3 or TRBV12-4 to TRBJ1-2, with 8 bases lining up with TRBD1. The CDR3 sequence is 13 residues long. With 6 bases clipped from V and 6 bases from J, the junction kept 6 bases outside the gene matches. The CDR3 region is CASSRQGKHGYTF. CDR3 bases: TGTGCCAGCAGCAGACAGGGGAAGCATGGCTACACCTTC.

This clonotype was seen many times. The chain recombines TRBV2 with TRBJ2-1; 10 bases match TRBD2. J lost 10 bases, V lost 3 bases, and 9 bases had no gene match. This CDR3 spans 15 amino acids. Germline V CDR1 and CDR2: SNHLY, FYNNEI. The CDR3 DNA is TGTGCCAGCAGTGAGGCTCTAGCGGGAGTAGGGGAGCAGTTCTTC. It is translated as CASSEALAGVGEQFF.

Only one count was recorded for this clonotype. The chain is built from TRBV4-2 and TRBJ1-6; no clear D. The V end lost 0 bases, the J end lost 9 bases, and 12 bases lay between the germline ends. The CDR3 is 15 residues long. CDR1 and CDR2 from the germline V gene are LGHNA and YNFKEQ. The CDR3 here is CASSQDKTSGSPLHF. The CDR3 DNA reads as TGTGCCAGCAGCCAAGATAAAACTTCAGGTTCACCCCTCCACTTT.

In the case of this clonotype: At one of its ends the junction is not consistent with the germline gene, which may arise from a read error. V is TRBV9 and J is TRBJ2-3, with no clear D. This CDR3 is built from 13 residues. Germline V gene sequence: CDR1 SGDLS, CDR2 YYNGEE. CDR3 nucleotides: TGTGCCAGCGGCGTAGACGTAGCAGATACGCAGTATTTT. This encodes CASGVDVADTQYF. The complete variable domain, with remaining parts taken from reference TRBV9 and TRBJ2-3, reads DSGVTQTPKHLITATGQRVTLRCSPRSGDLSVYWYQQSLDQGLQFLIQYYNGEERAKGNILERFSAQQFPDLHSELNLSSLELGDSALYFCASGVDVADTQYFGPGTRLTVL.

In its sample, this clonotype was seen a few times. The CDR3, as DNA: TGTGCCAGCAGTGAGCAGGCTTATAATGAAAAACTGTTTTTT. It yields the protein CASSEQAYNEKLFF. The chain joins TRBV6-1 to TRBJ1-4; D unclear. The length of the CDR3 is 14 residues. CDR1 is MNHNS, CDR2 SASEGT, per germline. V was clipped by 3 bases and J by 4 bases, with 9 bases between them.

The V and J genes are TRBV6-2 or TRBV6-3 and TRBJ1-4; D remains unclear. Per the germline V gene, CDR1 is MNHEY and CDR2 is SVGEGT. This CDR3 comprises 14 residues. The ends were cut back, 0 bases at V and 8 bases at J, with 10 bases in the middle. The CDR3: CASSYSLAKEKLFF. Written as DNA, the CDR3 is TGTGCCAGCAGTTACTCCTTGGCCAAAGAAAAACTGTTTTTT.

This clonotype showed up many times. The rearrangement links TRBV13 to TRBJ2-7, with 8 positions matching TRBD2. There are 16 residues in the CDR3. The ends lost 1 base at V and 3 bases at J; junction bases unmatched: 8. CDR1 and CDR2 (germline): PRHDT, FYEKMQ (reference sequence). Here the CDR3 DNA reads TGTGCCAGCAGCTTAGTCCCCAGCGGGAGTCTCTACGAGCAGTACTTC. Its protein is CASSLVPSGSLYEQYF.